Detailed here is one TCR beta chain. Its specificity is unknown. This sample was included in a study of Tregs in tolerant kidney transplant recipients. Study results and caveats: Tregs expanded with activated donor B cells seemed most donor-specific. Validation in larger populations is needed because few patients were studied.

Per germline, CDR1 SGHVS and CDR2 FQNEAQ. With 1 base removed from V and 3 bases from J, the gap between germline ends came to 12 bases. This CDR3 is 15 amino acids long. This table comes from immunoSEQ multiplex PCR, and its TCRdb copy is limited to in-frame clones, with some not included. The repertoire consists of approximately 43,000 clones, with roughly 89% occurring once and the leading ten covering about 0.7%. The chain combines TRBV7-8 with TRBJ1-2, with a tentative D call TRBD1 (5 bases). The sequenced sample consisted of Tregs from blood. The clonotype comes from a human donor in good health. DNA for the CDR3: TGTGCCAGCAGCTTAGAGCAGGGAAGTCACTATGGCTACACCTTC. Translation: CASSLEQGSHYGYTF.